The 31 T cell receptor beta chains below come from one sample, sequenced in a study of blood T cell repertoires in COVID-19. The method was immunoSEQ multiplex PCR; TCRdb's version includes in-frame clones alone and lacks a portion of them. The sample holds tens of thousands of clones, nearly 80% seen once. The sequencing input was peripheral blood. The receptors stem from a man aged 65 to 79 with COVID-19, enrolled during active disease.

The chain is built from TRBV5-1 and TRBJ1-1; TRBD1 agrees at 9 bases. Losses at the gene ends were 5 bases for V and 4 bases for J; bases not matched to a gene: 12. The CDR3 spans 16 residues. Germline V gene lookup returns CDR1 SGHRS and CDR2 YFSETQ. CDR3 sequence reads: CASRVGTGIEGTEAFF. CDR3 DNA: TGCGCCAGCAGGGTCGGGACAGGGATTGAGGGCACTGAAGCTTTCTTT.

This chain joins TRBV2 and TRBJ2-2; 9 positions match TRBD2. Germline V gives CDR1 SNHLY, CDR2 FYNNEI. This CDR3 spans 15 amino acids. V shed 6 bases and J 1 base; nucleotides not matched to a gene: 3. The CDR3 DNA reads as TGTGCCAGCAGCGCGACTAGCGGGAACACCGGGGAGCTGTTTTTT. This gives the protein CASSATSGNTGELFF. The whole variable domain, filled in from reference TRBV2 and TRBJ2-2, reads EPEVTQTPSHQVTQMGQEVILRCVPISNHLYFYWYRQILGQKVEFLVSFYNNEISEKSEIFDDQFSVERPDGSNFTLKIRSTKLEDSAMYFCASSATSGNTGELFFGEGSRLTVL.

The V gene is TRBV20-1, the J gene TRBJ1-3; unclear D gene. From germline, CDR1 is DFQATT and CDR2 SNEGSKA (reference sequence). Trimming pared 3 bases from V and 0 bases from J, leaving 15 bases between. CDR3 size: 16 residues. CDR3 nucleotide sequence: TGCAGTGCTAGTCCCTACCGCGGGTCCTCTGGAAACACCATATATTTT. It codes for CSASPYRGSSGNTIYF.

The rearrangement uses TRBV29-1 and TRBJ1-2; 7 bases are shared with TRBD1. The CDR3 is 13 residues long. Looked up from germline, CDR1 is SQVTM and CDR2 is ANQGSEA. J gave up 2 bases and V 6 bases, and 6 bases lay outside the gene matches. The CDR3 coding sequence is TGCAGCGTGGGTATGACAGGGAACTATGGCTACACCTTC. Translated: CSVGMTGNYGYTF.

The rearrangement joins TRBV5-1 to TRBJ2-7; TRBD2 aligns across 8 bases. The CDR3 consists of 16 residues. After removal of 4 bases from V and 3 bases from J, the junction contained 12 bases not matched to a gene. The V gene's germline CDR1 is SGHRS and CDR2 YFSETQ. The CDR3 loop is CASSLRGSGNLYEQYF. The CDR3 coding sequence is TGCGCCAGCAGCCTCCGGGGTAGCGGGAACCTCTACGAGCAGTACTTC.

The genes are TRBV5-6 and TRBJ2-7; 10 nucleotides match TRBD2. The CDR3 loop spans 15 amino acids. V lost 4 bases to trimming and J lost 2 bases; unmatched junction nucleotides: 6. Germline V lookup: CDR1 SGHDT, CDR2 YYEEEE. CDR3 loop: CASSGVAGGTYEQYF. The CDR3 DNA follows: TGTGCCAGCAGCGGCGTAGCGGGAGGAACCTACGAGCAGTACTTC. Supplemented by reference TRBV5-6 and TRBJ2-7, the full variable domain reads DAGVTQSPTHLIKTRGQQVTLRCSPKSGHDTVSWYQQALGQGPQFIFQYYEEEERQRGNFPDRFSGHQFPNYSSELNVNALLLGDSALYLCASSGVAGGTYEQYFGPGTRLTVT.

The genes are TRBV4-3 and TRBJ1-2; weak D call: TRBD1 (5 bases). The germline V gene encodes CDR1 LGHNA and CDR2 YSLEER. V was trimmed by 0 bases and J by 7 bases, leaving 12 bases between them. The CDR3 has 14 residues. DNA of the CDR3: TGCGCCAGCAGCCAAGAAGCGGGGGGAGGTGGCTACACCTTC. It is translated as CASSQEAGGGGYTF.

The chain recombines TRBV11-3 with TRBJ2-2; the D gene is possibly TRBD2 (5 bases). Germline assignment: CDR1 SGHNT and CDR2 YENEEA. Trimming pared 4 bases from V and 10 bases from J, leaving 13 bases between. The CDR3 consists of 13 residues. The CDR3 spells CASSSPRVAELFF. CDR3 in DNA: TGTGCCAGCAGCTCCCCGAGGGTAGCGGAGCTGTTTTTT. The entire variable domain, with the rest obtained from reference TRBV11-3 and TRBJ2-2, is as follows: EAGVVQSPRYKIIEKKQPVAFWCNPISGHNTLYWYLQNLGQGPELLIRYENEEAVDDSQLPKDRFSAERLKGVDSTLKIQPAELGDSAVYLCASSSPRVAELFFGEGSRLTVL.

The genes are TRBV5-8 and TRBJ1-4, with 7 positions matching TRBD1. The length of the CDR3 is 15 residues. Germline V gives CDR1 SGHTS, CDR2 YDEGEE. V shed 6 bases and J 6 bases; nucleotides not matched to a gene: 11. This CDR3 reads CASTRYRGKDEKLFF. In DNA form, the CDR3 reads TGTGCCAGCACCCGATACAGGGGTAAGGATGAAAAACTGTTTTTT.

V usage is TRBV19 and J usage is TRBJ1-1, with a possible D match to TRBD1 (5 bases). Germline CDR1 and CDR2: LNHDA and SQIVND (reference sequence). This CDR3 has 15 amino acids. V was pared by 1 base and J by 0 bases, with 9 bases between. CDR3 DNA: TGTGCCAGTAGTATAGTGCAGGGCCTGAACACTGAAGCTTTCTTT. This gives the protein CASSIVQGLNTEAFF.

The chain uses TRBV27 and TRBJ2-7; 8 bases match TRBD2. The germline V gene encodes CDR1 MNHEY and CDR2 SMNVEV (reference sequence). This CDR3 is built from 15 residues. J was trimmed by 4 bases and V by 5 bases; bases with no gene match: 10. CDR3 DNA sequence: TGTGCCAGCAGTCCCGTTCTAGCGGGTTCTTACGAGCAGTACTTC. This gives the protein CASSPVLAGSYEQYF.

The chain carries TRBV6-5 and TRBJ1-1; D is perhaps TRBD1 (6 bases). V was shortened by 6 bases and J by 1 base, with 9 bases between the two germline ends. The CDR3 is 13 amino acids. Germline V lookup: CDR1 MNHEY, CDR2 SVGAGI. CDR3 protein: CASRRTENTEAFF. CDR3 DNA sequence: TGTGCCAGCAGGAGGACAGAGAACACTGAAGCTTTCTTT.

The table lists this clone with a count of one. J is TRBJ2-7 and V is TRBV3-1 (or the pseudogene TRBV3-2); 10 bases line up with TRBD2. CDR1 and CDR2 (germline): LGHDT, YNNKEL (reference sequence). V lost 4 bases and J lost 3; bases outside the gene matches: 3. The CDR3 extends over 14 amino acids. CDR3 loop: CASSLLAGRYEQYF. For the CDR3, the DNA is TGTGCCAGCAGCCTACTAGCGGGGCGCTACGAGCAGTACTTC.

This chain links TRBV15 with TRBJ1-3; 9 positions match TRBD1. V trimming: 6 bases; J trimming: 4 bases; junction bases outside the gene matches: 4. This CDR3 region has 14 residues. CDR1 and CDR2 (germline): LNHNV, YYDKDF (reference sequence). The CDR3 region has the DNA TGTGCCACCAGTACAGGGGGCGCCGGAAACACCATATATTTT. Translating gives CATSTGGAGNTIYF.

This chain joins TRBV7-8 and TRBJ2-3; no clear D. The germline V gene has CDR1 SGHVS and CDR2 FQNEAQ. This CDR3 has 15 residues. V shed 5 bases and J shed 2 bases, with 14 bases lying between them. For the CDR3, the DNA is TGTGCCAGCAGCGCCCTCGGCGGAAACACAGATACGCAGTATTTT. As protein: CASSALGGNTDTQYF.

This clone has only one observation. V and J are TRBV7-9 and TRBJ1-2; D uncertain. Germline V gene lookup returns CDR1 SEHNR and CDR2 FQNEAQ (reference sequence). Trimming left V 1 base short and J 8 bases short, with 17 bases between. CDR3 length: 15 residues. The CDR3 here is CASSLVLIGPLGYTF. The DNA of the CDR3 is TGTGCCAGCAGCTTAGTTTTGATTGGTCCTCTAGGCTACACCTTC. The whole variable domain, filled in from reference TRBV7-9 and TRBJ1-2, reads DTGVSQNPRHKITKRGQNVTFRCDPISEHNRLYWYRQTLGQGPEFLTYFQNEAQLEKSRLLSDRFSAERPKGSFSTLEIQRTEQGDSAMYLCASSLVLIGPLGYTFGSGTRLTVV.

The CDR3 sequence is CASSLGQGPTNEKLFF. CDR3 bases: TGTGCCAGCAGCCTTGGACAGGGACCAACTAATGAAAAACTGTTTTTT. J is TRBJ1-4 and V is TRBV5-8; 8 bases match TRBD1. The CDR3 consists of 16 residues. With 4 bases clipped from V and 0 bases from J, the junction kept 5 bases outside the gene matches. Germline V gene data show CDR1 as SGHTS and CDR2 as YDEGEE.

The genes are TRBV7-2 and TRBJ1-6, with D maybe TRBD1 (6 bases). There are 15 residues in the CDR3. The germline V and J ends were trimmed by 6 bases and 1 base, with 10 bases remaining between them. Germline loops: CDR1 SGHTA, CDR2 FQGNSA. CDR3 nucleotides: TGTGCCAGCAGGAGAGGGGGTTCCTATAATTCACCCCTCCACTTT. Translation gives CASRRGGSYNSPLHF.

The chain is built from TRBV4-2 and TRBJ2-1; D might be TRBD1 (6 bases). There are 15 residues in the CDR3. Trimming took 0 bases from V and 7 from J, leaving 13 bases between them. Germline V lookup: CDR1 LGHNA, CDR2 YNFKEQ. CDR3 DNA: TGTGCCAGCAGCCAAGAGACAGGTAGTGGGAATGAGCAGTTCTTC. Amino acid sequence: CASSQETGSGNEQFF.

This chain joins TRBV7-2 and TRBJ1-3; 7 positions agree with TRBD1. Germline V lookup: CDR1 SGHTA, CDR2 FQGNSA. The CDR3 has 16 amino acids. Unmatched junction bases numbered 9, after V lost 5 bases and J lost 2 bases. The CDR3 DNA reads as TGTGCCAGCAGCCAAACCCCGGGACAGACTGGAAACACCATATATTTT. The encoded protein is CASSQTPGQTGNTIYF. Using reference TRBV7-2 and TRBJ1-3 for the parts outside the CDR3, the full variable domain is GAGVSQSPSNKVTEKGKDVELRCDPISGHTALYWYRQSLGQGLEFLIYFQGNSAPDKSGLPSDRFSAERTGGSVSTLTIQRTQQEDSAVYLCASSQTPGQTGNTIYFGEGSWLTVV.

The genes are TRBV7-3 and TRBJ1-1; D gene unclear. Trimming removed 3 bases from V and 8 bases from J, with 16 bases in between. The CDR3 has 14 amino acids. Per the germline V gene, CDR1 is SGHTA and CDR2 is FQGTGA. CDR3 sequence (DNA): TGTGCCAGCAGCTTTGGAGGGAATGTCGGAGAAGCTTTCTTT. Its protein product is CASSFGGNVGEAFF.

The chain employs TRBV7-3 and TRBJ2-7; TRBD1 matches at 9 bases. Germline V gene lookup returns CDR1 SGHTA and CDR2 FQGTGA. The CDR3 extends over 13 amino acids. V lost 5 bases, J lost 10 bases, and 9 bases stayed unmatched. The CDR3 DNA reads TGTGCCAGCAGCGCCGGGACAGGGAGTATCCAGTACTTC. As protein: CASSAGTGSIQYF.

This clone has only a few counts. This chain links TRBV30 with TRBJ1-1; no clear D. V shed 7 bases and J shed 1 base, with 10 bases lying between them. Germline CDR1 is GTSNPN and CDR2 is SVGIG (reference sequence). This CDR3 region has 12 residues. The CDR3, as DNA: TGTGCCTCCTCCAGACAGAACACTGAAGCTTTCTTT. Protein sequence: CASSRQNTEAFF.

The chain employs TRBV7-2 and TRBJ1-5; weak D call: TRBD1 (6 bases). The germline gives CDR1 SGHTA, CDR2 FQGNSA. CDR3 length: 15 amino acids. Trimming stripped 1 base from V and 5 bases from J, with 12 bases between. The CDR3 sequence: CASSLVLGAHQPQHF. The CDR3 coding sequence is TGTGCCAGCAGCTTAGTTTTGGGGGCCCATCAGCCCCAGCATTTT.

This clone was seen more than once but under ten times. The chain uses TRBV6-4 and TRBJ2-7; TRBD2 agrees at 9 bases. The ends lost 2 bases at V and 6 bases at J; junction bases unmatched: 11. There are 16 residues in the CDR3. Germline CDR1 MRHNA, CDR2 SNTAGT. Here the CDR3 reads CASSDRGGGRVCEQYF. The CDR3 nucleotides read TGTGCCAGCAGTGACCGGGGAGGCGGGAGGGTTTGCGAGCAGTACTTC.

This CDR3 reads CASSRGGLDEQYF. CDR3 DNA sequence: TGTGCCAGCAGCCGAGGGGGTTTGGACGAGCAGTACTTC. The V gene is TRBV3-1 (or the pseudogene TRBV3-2), the J gene TRBJ2-7; D is possibly TRBD1 (6 bases). Looked up from germline, CDR1 is LGHDT and CDR2 is YNNKEL (reference sequence). This CDR3 is built from 13 residues. Trimming took off 4 bases at V and 5 bases at J, with 12 bases between the two ends.

V and J are TRBV24-1 and TRBJ2-7, with unresolved D. The CDR3 covers 11 residues. The V gene lost 4 bases and the J gene lost 3 bases, with 3 bases spanning the gap. Germline CDR1 reads KGHDR; CDR2 reads SFDVKD. Here the CDR3 DNA reads TGTGCCACCAGTGACCTCTACGAGCAGTACTTC. Amino acids: CATSDLYEQYF.

This clone showed up just once. The chain has TRBV19 and TRBJ1-5; TRBD1 matches 9 bases. The CDR3 is made up of 18 amino acids. Losses at the gene ends were 6 bases for V and 4 bases for J; bases not matched to a gene: 16. Per germline, CDR1 LNHDA and CDR2 SQIVND (reference sequence). CDR3 in DNA: TGTGCCAGTAGCCCGCGGACAGGGGTTGCTTTACGAAATCAGCCCCAGCATTTT. Translating it yields CASSPRTGVALRNQPQHF.

This chain joins TRBV12-3 or TRBV12-4 and TRBJ1-2, with 7 bases that match TRBD1. The CDR3 is 13 residues long. V lost 5 bases to trimming and J lost 6 bases; unmatched junction nucleotides: 6. The CDR3 here is CASSQQGVHGYTF. CDR3 nucleotides: TGTGCCAGCAGTCAGCAGGGGGTTCATGGCTACACCTTC.

The CDR3 sequence: CASSFAGDTEAFF. The CDR3 bases are TGTGCCAGCAGTTTTGCAGGGGACACTGAAGCTTTCTTT. This chain joins TRBV6-6 and TRBJ1-1; D possibly corresponds to TRBD1 (6 bases). CDR3 length: 13 residues. From germline, CDR1 is MNHNY and CDR2 SVGAGI (reference sequence). V lost 4 bases and J 3 bases, leaving 9 bases between the germline ends.

The chain employs TRBV15 and TRBJ2-3; D is perhaps TRBD2 (6 bases). This CDR3 contains 17 residues. Germline V CDR1 and CDR2: LNHNV, YYDKDF (reference sequence). V lost 0 bases and J 0 bases, leaving 13 bases between the germline ends. CDR3 sequence reads: CATSRDPPGTSTDTQYF. CDR3 sequence (DNA): TGTGCCACCAGCAGAGACCCCCCAGGGACTAGCACAGATACGCAGTATTTT.